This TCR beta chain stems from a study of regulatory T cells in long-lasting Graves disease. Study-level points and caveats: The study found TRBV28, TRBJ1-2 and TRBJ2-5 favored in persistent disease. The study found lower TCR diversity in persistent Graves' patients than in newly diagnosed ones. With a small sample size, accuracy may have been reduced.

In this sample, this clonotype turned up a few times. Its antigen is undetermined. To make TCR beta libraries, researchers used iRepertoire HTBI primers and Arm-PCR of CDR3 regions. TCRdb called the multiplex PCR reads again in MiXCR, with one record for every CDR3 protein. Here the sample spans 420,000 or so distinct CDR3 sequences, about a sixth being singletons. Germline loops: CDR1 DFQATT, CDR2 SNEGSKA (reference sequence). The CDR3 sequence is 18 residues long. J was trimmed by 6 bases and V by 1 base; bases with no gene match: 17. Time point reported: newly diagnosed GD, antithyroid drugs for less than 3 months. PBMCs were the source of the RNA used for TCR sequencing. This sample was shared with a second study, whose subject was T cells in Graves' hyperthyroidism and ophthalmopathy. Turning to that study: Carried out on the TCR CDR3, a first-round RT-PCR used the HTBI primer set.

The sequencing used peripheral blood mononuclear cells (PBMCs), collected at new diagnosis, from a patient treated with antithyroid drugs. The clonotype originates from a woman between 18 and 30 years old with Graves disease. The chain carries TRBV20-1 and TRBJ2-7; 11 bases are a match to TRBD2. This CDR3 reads CSARVRASGRTLMGEQYF. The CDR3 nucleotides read TGCAGTGCTAGAGTTAGGGCTAGCGGGAGGACCTTGATGGGCGAGCAGTACTTC.